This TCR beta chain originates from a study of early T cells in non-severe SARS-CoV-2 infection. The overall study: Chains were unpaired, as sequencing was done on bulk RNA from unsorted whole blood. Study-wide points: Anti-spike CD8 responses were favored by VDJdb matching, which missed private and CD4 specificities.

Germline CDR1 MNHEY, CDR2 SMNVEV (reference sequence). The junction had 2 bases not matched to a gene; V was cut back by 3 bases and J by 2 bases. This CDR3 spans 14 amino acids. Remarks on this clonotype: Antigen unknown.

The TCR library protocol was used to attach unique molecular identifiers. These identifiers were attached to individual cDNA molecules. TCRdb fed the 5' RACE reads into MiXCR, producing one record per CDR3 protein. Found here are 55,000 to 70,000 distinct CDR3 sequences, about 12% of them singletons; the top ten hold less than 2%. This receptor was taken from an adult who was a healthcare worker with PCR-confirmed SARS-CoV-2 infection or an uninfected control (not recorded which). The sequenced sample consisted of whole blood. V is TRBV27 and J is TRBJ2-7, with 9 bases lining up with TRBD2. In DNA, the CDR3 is TGTGCCAGCAGTTTGGTAGCGGGGGCCTACGAGCAGTACTTC. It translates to CASSLVAGAYEQYF.